Detailed here is one T cell receptor beta chain. V dropped 5 bases and J dropped 5 bases, with 13 bases sitting between them. CDR1 is LNHDA, CDR2 SQIVND, per germline (reference sequence). The CDR3 is made up of 14 amino acids. The data derive from a study of blood T cell repertoires in COVID-19. Study information: The origin of the acute and convalescent COVID-19 samples was the United States, Italy and Spain. In each case, the material was cDNA or gDNA derived from T cells, B-cell-depleted T cells, or PBMCs.

In the study's own analysis: Amplifying reference gene primers gave estimates of nucleated cell counts. The repertoire was sequenced with immunoSEQ multiplex PCR; TCRdb's copy has only in-frame clones and lacks some. That table supplies the V and J calls and clone size; D and trimming were determined from the DNA. The data show about 200,000 clones, around 86% seen once. The clonotype was recovered from a man aged 60 to 75 who had recovered from COVID-19. The gene calls are TRBV19 and TRBJ1-5, with a tentative D call TRBD1 (5 bases). Sample: peripheral blood. CDR3 residues: CASSPGTEDQPQHF. The CDR3 DNA sequence: TGTGCCAGTAGTCCAGGGACTGAGGATCAGCCCCAGCATTTT.